These 18 T cell receptor beta chains were all obtained from the same sample, sequenced in a study of long-term antiretroviral therapy in people with HIV. The authors ran the immunoSEQ assay, v3.0, at survey level. The protocol was immunoSEQ multiplex PCR, while the TCRdb copy is restricted to in-frame clones and leaves out a portion. The sample has 35,000 to 45,000 clones; around nine tenths are singletons. The sequencing used unsorted PBMCs, collected just before starting antiretroviral therapy. These receptors all come from a woman aged 18 to 35 with HIV.

The chain couples TRBV5-1 to TRBJ1-5; perhaps TRBD1 as D (6 bases). This CDR3 is 13 amino acids long. The germline V gene has CDR1 SGHRS and CDR2 YFSETQ. Trimming cost V 2 bases and J 4 bases, with 7 bases left between them. The CDR3 coding sequence is TGCGCCAGCAGCTTACAGGGAAATCAGCCCCAGCATTTT. Its translation is CASSLQGNQPQHF.

This chain joins TRBV28 and TRBJ2-1; TRBD1 matches at 9 bases. The germline V gene has CDR1 MDHEN and CDR2 SYDVKM. V lost 6 bases to trimming and J lost 7 bases; unmatched junction nucleotides: 13. The CDR3 loop spans 16 amino acids. The CDR3 region has the DNA TGTGCCAGCAGACCCTCCGGGACAGGGCGACCAAATGAGCAGTTCTTC. Amino acid sequence: CASRPSGTGRPNEQFF.

The chain uses TRBV11-3 and TRBJ2-2; the match to TRBD2 covers 13 bases. Germline V gene data show CDR1 as SGHNT and CDR2 as YENEEA. V lost 5 bases to trimming and J lost 7 bases; unmatched junction nucleotides: 7. The CDR3 spans 16 residues. The CDR3 here is CASSDRLAGGGGELFF. The CDR3 DNA follows: TGTGCCAGCAGCGACAGACTAGCGGGAGGTGGCGGGGAGCTGTTTTTT.

This clone was observed a few times. This chain links TRBV4-3 with TRBJ2-7, with 7 bases fitting TRBD1. The CDR3 has 13 amino acids. J lost 9 bases, V lost 2 bases, and 7 bases had no gene match. CDR1 is LGHNA and CDR2 is YSLEER in the germline V gene. In DNA form, the CDR3 reads TGCGCCAGCAGCCAACTCACAGGGGAAGGGCAGTACTTC. It specifies CASSQLTGEGQYF.

This chain's CDR3 is CASSQEFQGPNQPQHF. CDR3 DNA: TGCGCCAGCAGCCAAGAATTCCAGGGGCCGAATCAGCCCCAGCATTTT. The chain has TRBV4-1 and TRBJ1-5; D is possibly TRBD1 (6 bases). Trimming took 0 bases from V and 4 from J, leaving 13 bases between them. The CDR3 has 16 residues. Germline V gene lookup returns CDR1 MGHRA and CDR2 YSYEKL.

This chain connects TRBV28 to TRBJ1-1, with no clear D. Deletions cut 3 bases from V and 0 bases from J, with 11 bases between. CDR1 and CDR2 from the germline V gene are MDHEN and SYDVKM. The CDR3 is 15 amino acids. The CDR3 DNA reads TGTGCCAGCAGTTTTCAGAAGTTCATGAACACTGAAGCTTTCTTT. Translation gives CASSFQKFMNTEAFF.

The chain carries TRBV5-1 and TRBJ2-7; D remains unclear. The CDR3 is made up of 11 amino acids. V dropped 3 bases and J dropped 4 bases, with 5 bases sitting between them. The germline gives CDR1 SGHRS, CDR2 YFSETQ. The CDR3 spells CASSSSYEQYF. CDR3 sequence (DNA): TGCGCCAGCAGCTCGTCATACGAGCAGTACTTC.

The chain carries TRBV7-9 and TRBJ1-1; D might be TRBD1 (6 bases). Germline V gene lookup returns CDR1 SEHNR and CDR2 FQNEAQ (reference sequence). Between the trimmed V and J ends, which lost 5 bases and 0 bases, there was a span of 22 bases. This CDR3 is built from 18 residues. The CDR3 sequence is CASSPLRLGQMMNTEAFF. CDR3 in DNA: TGTGCCAGCAGCCCTCTCCGTTTAGGACAGATGATGAACACTGAAGCTTTCTTT.

The genes are TRBV15 and TRBJ1-5, with D uncertain. The V gene lost 3 bases and the J gene lost 0 bases, with 3 bases spanning the gap. The CDR3 is made up of 13 amino acids. The germline CDR1 and CDR2 sequences are LNHNV and YYDKDF (reference sequence). CDR3 bases: TGTGCCACCAGCAGGAATAGCAATCAGCCCCAGCATTTT. Translating it yields CATSRNSNQPQHF.

This chain joins TRBV10-3 and TRBJ2-5; D possibly matches TRBD1 or TRBD2 (6 bases each). The CDR3 extends over 13 amino acids. The germline gives CDR1 ENHRY, CDR2 SYGVKD. V lost 7 bases and J 4 bases, leaving 13 bases between the germline ends. This chain's CDR3 is CAIMLEGGETQYF. DNA of the CDR3: TGTGCCATCATGCTGGAGGGGGGAGAGACCCAGTACTTC.

This chain uses TRBV7-9 with TRBJ2-7; D not resolved. The CDR3 has 15 residues. The ends were cut back, 4 bases at V and 4 bases at J, with 17 bases in the middle. Germline loops: CDR1 SEHNR, CDR2 FQNEAQ (reference sequence). This CDR3 reads CASSSPLLSEYEQYF. DNA for the CDR3: TGTGCCAGCAGCTCGCCGCTCCTTTCCGAGTACGAGCAGTACTTC.

V usage is TRBV6-5 and J usage is TRBJ1-2; D unclear. Between the trimmed V and J ends, which lost 0 bases and 8 bases, there was a span of 10 bases. The V gene's germline CDR1 is MNHEY and CDR2 SVGAGI. The CDR3 has 13 amino acids. CDR3 nucleotide sequence: TGTGCCAGCAGTTACTCGGAGGGATACGGCTACACCTTC. It specifies CASSYSEGYGYTF.

The chain recombines TRBV5-1 with TRBJ2-1; the D gene is possibly TRBD2 (5 bases). The CDR3 is made up of 15 amino acids. CDR1 is SGHRS, CDR2 YFSETQ, per germline. The V gene lost 4 bases and the J gene lost 0 bases, with 11 bases spanning the gap. CDR3 sequence (DNA): TGCGCCAGCAGCCTCGGGGAAAGCTCCTACAATGAGCAGTTCTTC. Translating gives CASSLGESSYNEQFF. The full variable domain, completed using reference TRBV5-1 and TRBJ2-1, is KAGVTQTPRYLIKTRGQQVTLSCSPISGHRSVSWYQQTPGQGLQFLFEYFSETQRNKGNFPGRFSGRQFSNSRSEMNVSTLELGDSALYLCASSLGESSYNEQFFGPGTRLTVL.

The chain is built from TRBV28 and TRBJ1-1, with no clear D. This CDR3 is 15 amino acids long. Deletions cut 1 base from V and 5 bases from J, with 14 bases between. CDR1 and CDR2 from the germline V gene are MDHEN and SYDVKM. This CDR3 reads CASSLFKDAPTEAFF. CDR3 DNA sequence: TGTGCCAGCAGTTTATTCAAGGATGCGCCGACTGAAGCTTTCTTT.

V gene TRBV27 combines with J gene TRBJ2-7; tentatively, D is TRBD1 (5 bases). Trimming stripped 7 bases from V and 3 bases from J, with 19 bases between. This CDR3 region has 15 residues. CDR1 MNHEY and CDR2 SMNVEV come from the germline V gene (reference sequence). The CDR3 nucleotides are TGTGCCAGCAAATCAGACAGTGGCAGCATCTACGAGCAGTACTTC. Protein sequence: CASKSDSGSIYEQYF.

The gene calls are TRBV5-1 and TRBJ2-5, with 11 bases fitting TRBD2. The length of the CDR3 is 13 residues. Per germline, CDR1 SGHRS and CDR2 YFSETQ. V shed 7 bases, J shed 2 bases, and the junction held 1 base outside the gene matches. The CDR3 DNA follows: TGCGCCAGCCGACTAGCGGGGCAAGAGACCCAGTACTTC. As protein: CASRLAGQETQYF. The full variable domain, its missing parts supplied by reference TRBV5-1 and TRBJ2-5, is KAGVTQTPRYLIKTRGQQVTLSCSPISGHRSVSWYQQTPGQGLQFLFEYFSETQRNKGNFPGRFSGRQFSNSRSEMNVSTLELGDSALYLCASRLAGQETQYFGPGTRLLVL.

The chain uses TRBV5-6 and TRBJ2-7; D is unresolved. Germline lookup yields CDR1 SGHDT and CDR2 YYEEEE. The CDR3 is 13 amino acids. V was trimmed by 2 bases and J by 2 bases, leaving 8 bases between them. CDR3 DNA: TGTGCCAGCAGCTTTACACATACCTACGAGCAGTACTTC. Encoded protein: CASSFTHTYEQYF.

In DNA form, the CDR3 reads TGTGCCAGCAGCTTGGGGGGACAGGGCACAGATACGCAGTATTTT. Translating gives CASSLGGQGTDTQYF. The chain couples TRBV5-4 to TRBJ2-3, with TRBD1 matching over 8 bases. V gave up 0 bases and J gave up 1 base; unmatched junction bases: 1. Germline V gene sequence: CDR1 SGHNT, CDR2 YYREEE (reference sequence). The CDR3 is made up of 15 amino acids.